Each of the 2 T cell receptor beta chains below was sequenced from the same sample in a study of OX40 agonist ivuxolimab in advanced cancers. The data were produced by immunoSEQ multiplex PCR, yet TCRdb's version contains in-frame clones alone and is incomplete. The sample consists of approximately 15,000 clones, 70% to 75% of them appearing once. This specimen was CD4+ or CD8+ T cells sorted from blood, taken in a trial of the OX40 agonist ivuxolimab. Receptor source: an adult with an advanced solid tumor such as melanoma, head and neck, liver or kidney cancer.

This clone was found a few times. The V call is TRBV30, the J call TRBJ2-3; no firm D call. The CDR3 is made up of 11 amino acids. From germline, CDR1 is GTSNPN and CDR2 SVGIG (reference sequence). V was cut by 0 bases and J by 5 bases, with 3 bases left in between. The CDR3 DNA reads TGTGCCTGGAGTGTAAGAGATACGCAGTATTTT. It yields the protein CAWSVRDTQYF.

This clone was seen a handful of times. The chain links TRBV7-3 to TRBJ2-3, with D uncertain. This CDR3 is built from 13 residues. Germline assignment: CDR1 SGHTA and CDR2 FQGTGA. With 2 bases removed from V and 6 bases from J, the gap between germline ends came to 9 bases. For the CDR3, the DNA is TGTGCCAGCAGCTTATCTGGAGATGATACGCAGTATTTT. Protein: CASSLSGDDTQYF.